Following are 5 T cell receptor beta chains from one sample sequenced in a study of OX40 agonist ivuxolimab in advanced cancers. Clones were sequenced by immunoSEQ multiplex PCR, and TCRdb holds only the in-frame ones, with some missing. The repertoire holds tens of thousands of clones, with around four fifths as singletons. The sample in question was CD4+ or CD8+ T cells sorted from blood, obtained in a trial of the OX40 agonist ivuxolimab. All receptors come from an adult with an advanced solid tumor such as melanoma, head and neck, liver or kidney cancer.

The chain couples TRBV27 to TRBJ1-1; no definite D call. CDR1 is MNHEY and CDR2 is SMNVEV in the germline V gene (reference sequence). V lost 7 bases to trimming and J lost 1 base, with 16 bases between them. The CDR3 loop spans 15 amino acids. CDR3 region: CASKTLLGRNTEAFF. The CDR3 nucleotides are TGTGCCAGCAAAACTCTCTTGGGCAGGAACACTGAAGCTTTCTTT.

The rearrangement uses TRBV6-5 and TRBJ1-2, with D hard to call. Trimming pared 6 bases from V and 4 bases from J, leaving 9 bases between. The CDR3 consists of 12 residues. Per germline, CDR1 MNHEY and CDR2 SVGAGI. CDR3: CASRGSTYGYTF. The CDR3 DNA reads TGTGCCAGCAGAGGATCGACCTATGGCTACACCTTC.

The genes are TRBV5-1 and TRBJ2-7; 8 bases are a match to TRBD1. CDR3 length: 14 amino acids. Germline CDR1 and CDR2: SGHRS and YFSETQ. Trimming took 4 bases from V and 5 from J; bases not matched to a gene: 8. The CDR3 reads CASSNRQGRNEQYF. The DNA for the CDR3 is TGCGCCAGCAGCAACCGACAGGGGCGGAACGAGCAGTACTTC. Full variable domain (remainder filled in from reference TRBV5-1 and TRBJ2-7): KAGVTQTPRYLIKTRGQQVTLSCSPISGHRSVSWYQQTPGQGLQFLFEYFSETQRNKGNFPGRFSGRQFSNSRSEMNVSTLELGDSALYLCASSNRQGRNEQYFGPGTRLTVT.

V usage is TRBV29-1 and J usage is TRBJ2-5; 7 nucleotides line up with TRBD1. Germline CDR1 and CDR2: SQVTM and ANQGSEA. V was pared by 5 bases and J by 2 bases, with 2 bases of the junction left unmatched. The length of the CDR3 is 12 residues. In DNA form, the CDR3 reads TGCAGCGTTCGGACAGGACAAGAGACCCAGTACTTC. This codes for CSVRTGQETQYF.

This clone came up a few times. The rearrangement links TRBV4-3 to TRBJ1-1, with D possibly being TRBD1 (6 bases). Per the germline V gene, CDR1 is LGHNA and CDR2 is YSLEER. V was pared by 4 bases and J by 8 bases, with 14 bases between. The CDR3 is made up of 13 amino acids. The CDR3 loop reads CASSPQGEGEAFF. Written as DNA, the CDR3 is TGCGCCAGCAGCCCACAGGGTGAGGGGGAAGCTTTCTTT.